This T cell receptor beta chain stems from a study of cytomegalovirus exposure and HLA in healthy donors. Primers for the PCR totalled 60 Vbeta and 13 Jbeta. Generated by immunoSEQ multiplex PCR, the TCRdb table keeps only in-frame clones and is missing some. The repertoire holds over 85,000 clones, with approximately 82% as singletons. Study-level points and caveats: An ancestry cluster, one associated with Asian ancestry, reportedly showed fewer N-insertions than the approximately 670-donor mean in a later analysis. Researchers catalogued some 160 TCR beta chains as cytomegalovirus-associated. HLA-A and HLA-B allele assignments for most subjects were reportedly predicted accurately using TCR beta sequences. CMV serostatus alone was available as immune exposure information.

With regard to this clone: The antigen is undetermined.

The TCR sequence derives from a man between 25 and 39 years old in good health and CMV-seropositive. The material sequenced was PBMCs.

The DNA of the CDR3 is TGTGCCATCAGTGAGGGGTCGGACAGGGGAGGTCCTGAGGGTGAAAAACTGTTTTTT. Amino acids: CAISEGSDRGGPEGEKLFF. This chain links TRBV10-3 with TRBJ1-4; 9 positions agree with TRBD1. The V gene's germline CDR1 is ENHRY and CDR2 SYGVKD. The CDR3 runs to 19 residues. Unmatched junction bases numbered 17, after V lost 2 bases and J lost 7 bases.